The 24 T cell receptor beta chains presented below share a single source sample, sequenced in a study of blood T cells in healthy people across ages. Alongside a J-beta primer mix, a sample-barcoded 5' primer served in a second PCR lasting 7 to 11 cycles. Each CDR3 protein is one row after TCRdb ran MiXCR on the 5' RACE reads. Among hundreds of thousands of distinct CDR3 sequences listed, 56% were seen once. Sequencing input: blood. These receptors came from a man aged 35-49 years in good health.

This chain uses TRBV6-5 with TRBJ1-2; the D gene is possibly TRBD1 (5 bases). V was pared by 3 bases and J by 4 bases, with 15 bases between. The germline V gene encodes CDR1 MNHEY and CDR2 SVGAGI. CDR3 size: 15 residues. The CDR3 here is CASSYSTALSYGYTF. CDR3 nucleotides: TGTGCCAGCAGTTATTCGACAGCACTTTCCTATGGCTACACCTTC.

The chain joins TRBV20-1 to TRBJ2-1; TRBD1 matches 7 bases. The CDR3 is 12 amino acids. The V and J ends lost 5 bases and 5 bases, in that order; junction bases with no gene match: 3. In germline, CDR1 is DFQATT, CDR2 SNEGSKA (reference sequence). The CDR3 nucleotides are TGCAGTGCTGAAACAGGGGACAATGAGCAGTTCTTC. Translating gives CSAETGDNEQFF.

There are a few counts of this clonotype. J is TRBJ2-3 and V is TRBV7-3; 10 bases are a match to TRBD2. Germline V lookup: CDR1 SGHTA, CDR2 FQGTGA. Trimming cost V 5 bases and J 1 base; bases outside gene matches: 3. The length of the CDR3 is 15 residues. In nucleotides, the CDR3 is TGTGCCAGCAGCACTAGCGGGGCCGGCACAGATACGCAGTATTTT. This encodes CASSTSGAGTDTQYF.

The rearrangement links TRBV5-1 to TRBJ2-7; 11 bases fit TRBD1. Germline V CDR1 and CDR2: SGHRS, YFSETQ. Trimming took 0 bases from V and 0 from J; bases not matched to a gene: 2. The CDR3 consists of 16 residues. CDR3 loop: CASSLEGQGGSYEQYF. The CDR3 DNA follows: TGCGCCAGCAGCTTGGAGGGACAGGGGGGCTCCTACGAGCAGTACTTC.

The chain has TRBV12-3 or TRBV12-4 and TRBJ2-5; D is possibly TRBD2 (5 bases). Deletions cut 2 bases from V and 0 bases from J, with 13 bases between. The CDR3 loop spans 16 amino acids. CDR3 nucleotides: TGTGCCAGCAGTTTATCGGACGAGCGGCACCAAGAGACCCAGTACTTC. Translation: CASSLSDERHQETQYF.

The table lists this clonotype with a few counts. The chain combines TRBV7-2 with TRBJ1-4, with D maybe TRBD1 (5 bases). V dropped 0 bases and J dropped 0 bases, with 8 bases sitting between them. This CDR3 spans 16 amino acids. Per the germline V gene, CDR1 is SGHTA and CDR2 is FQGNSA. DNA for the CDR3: TGTGCCAGCAGCTTAGCCGGGGCCGCAACTAATGAAAAACTGTTTTTT. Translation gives CASSLAGAATNEKLFF.

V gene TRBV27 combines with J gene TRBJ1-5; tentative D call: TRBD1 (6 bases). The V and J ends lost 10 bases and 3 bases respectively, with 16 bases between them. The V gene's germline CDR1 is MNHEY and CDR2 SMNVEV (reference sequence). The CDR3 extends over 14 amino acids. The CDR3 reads CATQFTGTNQPQHF. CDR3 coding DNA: TGTGCCACCCAATTTACAGGGACCAATCAGCCCCAGCATTTT.

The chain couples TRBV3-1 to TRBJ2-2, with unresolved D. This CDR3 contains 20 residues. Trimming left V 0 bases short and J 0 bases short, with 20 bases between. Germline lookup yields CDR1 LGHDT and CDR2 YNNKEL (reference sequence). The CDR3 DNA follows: TGTGCCAGCAGCCAAGATCGAATAGGGTTGGCGGTTTCGAACACCGGGGAGCTGTTTTTT. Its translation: CASSQDRIGLAVSNTGELFF.

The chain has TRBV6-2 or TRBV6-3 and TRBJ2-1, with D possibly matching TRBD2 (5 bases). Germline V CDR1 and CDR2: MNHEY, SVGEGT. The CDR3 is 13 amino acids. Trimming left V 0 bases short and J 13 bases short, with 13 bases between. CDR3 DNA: TGTGCCAGCAGTTACTCCCCGACTCGGGGTCAGTTCTTC. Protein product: CASSYSPTRGQFF.

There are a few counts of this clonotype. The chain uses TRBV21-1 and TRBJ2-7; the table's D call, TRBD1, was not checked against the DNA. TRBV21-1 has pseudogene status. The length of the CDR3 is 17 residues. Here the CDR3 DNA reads TGTGCCAGCAGCAAACGCAGCCTCCGCACTGGGGCATACGAGCAGTACTTC. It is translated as CASSKRSLRTGAYEQYF.

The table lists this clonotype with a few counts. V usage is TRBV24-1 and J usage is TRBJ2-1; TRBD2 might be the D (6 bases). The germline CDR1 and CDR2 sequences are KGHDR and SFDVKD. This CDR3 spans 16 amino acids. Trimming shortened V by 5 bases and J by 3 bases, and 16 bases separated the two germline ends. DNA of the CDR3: TGTGCCACCAGTGCGCGCGGGGCCGGGAGCTACAATGAGCAGTTCTTC. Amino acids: CATSARGAGSYNEQFF.

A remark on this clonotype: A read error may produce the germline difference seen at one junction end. CDR3 sequence: CASSVLAGSVYNEQFF. The CDR3 DNA is TGCGCCAGCAGCGTACTTGCAGGGTCGGTATACAATGAGCAGTTCTTC. The rearrangement joins TRBV9 to TRBJ2-1; a possible D gene is TRBD1 (5 bases). The CDR3 sequence is 16 residues long. CDR1 SGDLS and CDR2 YYNGEE come from the germline V gene.

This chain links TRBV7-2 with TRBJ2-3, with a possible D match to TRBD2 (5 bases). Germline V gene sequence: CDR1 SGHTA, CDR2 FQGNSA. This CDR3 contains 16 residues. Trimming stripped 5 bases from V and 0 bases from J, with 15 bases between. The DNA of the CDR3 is TGTGCCAGCAGCCCGAGGGCGATGGCTAGCACAGATACGCAGTATTTT. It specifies CASSPRAMASTDTQYF.

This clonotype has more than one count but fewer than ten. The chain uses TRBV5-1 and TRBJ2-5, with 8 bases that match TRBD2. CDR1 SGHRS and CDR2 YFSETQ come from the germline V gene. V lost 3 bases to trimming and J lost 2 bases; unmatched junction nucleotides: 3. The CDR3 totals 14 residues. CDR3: CASSSREGQETQYF. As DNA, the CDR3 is TGCGCCAGCAGCTCTCGGGAGGGACAAGAGACCCAGTACTTC. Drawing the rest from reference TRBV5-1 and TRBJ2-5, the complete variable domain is KAGVTQTPRYLIKTRGQQVTLSCSPISGHRSVSWYQQTPGQGLQFLFEYFSETQRNKGNFPGRFSGRQFSNSRSEMNVSTLELGDSALYLCASSSREGQETQYFGPGTRLLVL.

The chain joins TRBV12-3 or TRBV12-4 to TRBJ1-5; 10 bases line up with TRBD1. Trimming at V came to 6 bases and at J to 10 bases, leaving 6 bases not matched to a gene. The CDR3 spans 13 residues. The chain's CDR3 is CASSRQGAGPQHF. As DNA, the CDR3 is TGTGCCAGCAGCCGACAGGGGGCTGGCCCCCAGCATTTT.

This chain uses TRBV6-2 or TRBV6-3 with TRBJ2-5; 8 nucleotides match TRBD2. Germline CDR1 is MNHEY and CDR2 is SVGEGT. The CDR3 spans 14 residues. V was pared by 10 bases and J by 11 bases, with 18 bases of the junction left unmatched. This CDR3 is CATGDGRAISKQYF. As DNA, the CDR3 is TGTGCCACCGGAGACGGGAGGGCCATTTCCAAGCAGTACTTC.

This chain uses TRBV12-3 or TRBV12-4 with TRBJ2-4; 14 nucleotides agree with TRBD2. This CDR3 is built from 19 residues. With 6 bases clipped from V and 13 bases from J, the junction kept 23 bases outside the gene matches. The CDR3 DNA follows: TGTGCCAGCAGACGAATCACCGGGACTAGCGGGAGAGGGGCCAATGAGCAGTACTTC. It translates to CASRRITGTSGRGANEQYF.

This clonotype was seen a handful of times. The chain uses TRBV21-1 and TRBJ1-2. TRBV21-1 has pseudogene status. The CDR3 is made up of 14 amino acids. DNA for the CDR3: TGTGCCAGCAGCAAAGTGACGAGAAGATATGGCTACACCTTC. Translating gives CASSKVTRRYGYTF.

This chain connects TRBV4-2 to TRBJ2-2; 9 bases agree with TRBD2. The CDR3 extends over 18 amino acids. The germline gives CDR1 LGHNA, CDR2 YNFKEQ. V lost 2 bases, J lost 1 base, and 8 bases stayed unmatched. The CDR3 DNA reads TGTGCCAGCAGCCAAAGAGGAGCGGGAGGAATGAACACCGGGGAGCTGTTTTTT. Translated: CASSQRGAGGMNTGELFF.

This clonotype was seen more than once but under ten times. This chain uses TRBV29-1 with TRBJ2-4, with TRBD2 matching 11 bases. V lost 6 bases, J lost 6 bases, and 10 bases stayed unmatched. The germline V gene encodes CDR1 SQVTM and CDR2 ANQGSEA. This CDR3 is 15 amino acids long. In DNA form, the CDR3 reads TGCAGCGTCGTTCAGACTAGCGGGATCACAAACATTCAGTACTTC. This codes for CSVVQTSGITNIQYF.

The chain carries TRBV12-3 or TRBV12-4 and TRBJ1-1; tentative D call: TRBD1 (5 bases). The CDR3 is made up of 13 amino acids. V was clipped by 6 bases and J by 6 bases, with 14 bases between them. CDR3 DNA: TGTGCCAGCAGACCCAGGGCGAGGCCTGAAGCTTTCTTT. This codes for CASRPRARPEAFF.

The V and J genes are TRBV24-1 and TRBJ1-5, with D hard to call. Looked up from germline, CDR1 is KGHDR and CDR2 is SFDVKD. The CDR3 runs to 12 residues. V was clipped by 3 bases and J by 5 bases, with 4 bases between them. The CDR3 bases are TGTGCCACCAGTGATGCGGATCAGCCCCAGCATTTT. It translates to CATSDADQPQHF.

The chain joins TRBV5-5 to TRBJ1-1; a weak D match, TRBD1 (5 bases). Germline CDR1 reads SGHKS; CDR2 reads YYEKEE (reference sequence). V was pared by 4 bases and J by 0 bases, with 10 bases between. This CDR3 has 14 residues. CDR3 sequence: CASSPTDMNTEAFF. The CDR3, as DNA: TGTGCCAGCAGCCCGACAGATATGAACACTGAAGCTTTCTTT.

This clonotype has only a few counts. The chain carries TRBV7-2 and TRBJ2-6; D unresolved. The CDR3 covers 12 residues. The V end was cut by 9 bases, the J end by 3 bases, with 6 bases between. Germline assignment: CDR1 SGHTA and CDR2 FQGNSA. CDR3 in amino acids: CARGLGANVLTF. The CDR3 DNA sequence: TGTGCCAGAGGGCTTGGGGCCAACGTCCTGACTTTC. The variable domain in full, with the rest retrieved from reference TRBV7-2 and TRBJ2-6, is GAGVSQSPSNKVTEKGKDVELRCDPISGHTALYWYRQSLGQGLEFLIYFQGNSAPDKSGLPSDRFSAERTGGSVSTLTIQRTQQEDSAVYLCARGLGANVLTFGAGSRLTVL.